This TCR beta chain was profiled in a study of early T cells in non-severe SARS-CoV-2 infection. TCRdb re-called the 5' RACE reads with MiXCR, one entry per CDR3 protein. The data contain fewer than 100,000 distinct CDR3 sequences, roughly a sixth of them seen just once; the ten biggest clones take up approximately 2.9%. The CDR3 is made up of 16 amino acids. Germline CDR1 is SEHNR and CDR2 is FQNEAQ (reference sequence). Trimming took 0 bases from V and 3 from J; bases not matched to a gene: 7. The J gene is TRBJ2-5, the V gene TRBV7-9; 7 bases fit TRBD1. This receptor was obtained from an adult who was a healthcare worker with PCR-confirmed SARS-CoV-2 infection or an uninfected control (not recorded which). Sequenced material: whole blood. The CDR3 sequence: CASSLAGKGAKETQYF. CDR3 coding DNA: TGTGCCAGCAGCTTAGCGGGAAAGGGGGCAAAAGAGACCCAGTACTTC.